These 28 T cell receptor beta chains came from one sample sequenced in a study of blood T cell repertoires in COVID-19. TCRdb's table, derived via immunoSEQ multiplex PCR, lists solely in-frame clones and lacks some. This table has roughly 99,000 clones, around 88% appearing once. Source material: peripheral blood. These receptors all come from a man in his fifties with COVID-19, enrolled during active disease.

The rearrangement uses TRBV7-2 and TRBJ2-7, with D tentatively TRBD2 (5 bases). The CDR3 loop spans 14 amino acids. V lost 5 bases and J lost 2, with 13 bases in between. From germline, CDR1 is SGHTA and CDR2 FQGNSA. The CDR3 spells CASSPRAVPYEQYF. Here the CDR3 DNA reads TGTGCCAGCAGCCCCCGAGCGGTCCCCTACGAGCAGTACTTC.

The chain links TRBV6-5 to TRBJ1-4; no clear D gene. The length of the CDR3 is 15 residues. Per germline, CDR1 MNHEY and CDR2 SVGAGI. The ends were cut back, 2 bases at V and 0 bases at J, with 7 bases in the middle. This CDR3 reads CASSYAAATNEKLFF. The CDR3 DNA reads as TGTGCCAGCAGTTACGCGGCAGCAACTAATGAAAAACTGTTTTTT.

The chain is built from TRBV11-1 and TRBJ2-3; the D gene is possibly TRBD2 (5 bases). The CDR3 has 15 residues. V lost 7 bases to trimming and J lost 4 bases, with 18 bases between them. Germline V gene lookup returns CDR1 SGHAT and CDR2 FQDESV (reference sequence). The CDR3 sequence is CASMELEDLSDTQYF. CDR3 DNA: TGTGCCAGCATGGAACTAGAGGACCTCTCAGATACGCAGTATTTT.

The chain joins TRBV2 to TRBJ2-5, with a weak D call TRBD1 (6 bases). V dropped 8 bases and J dropped 2 bases, with 12 bases sitting between them. Germline V gene lookup returns CDR1 SNHLY and CDR2 FYNNEI. This CDR3 region has 13 residues. In DNA, the CDR3 is TGTGCCAGCCTTAGGGACATGCAAGAGACCCAGTACTTC. It codes for CASLRDMQETQYF.

The chain has TRBV7-9 and TRBJ1-1, with a possible D match to TRBD1 (6 bases). V lost 5 bases, J lost 4 bases, and 17 bases lay in between. This CDR3 has 15 amino acids. Germline loops: CDR1 SEHNR, CDR2 FQNEAQ (reference sequence). In nucleotides, the CDR3 is TGTGCCAGCAGCCTTGGGGGCAGCCAGACCACTGAAGCTTTCTTT. Its protein is CASSLGGSQTTEAFF.

This clone was observed once. J is TRBJ2-7 and V is TRBV29-1, with D perhaps TRBD1 (6 bases). Trimming removed 4 bases at V and 0 bases at J, with 10 bases between. CDR3 size: 13 residues. Germline-derived CDR1 and CDR2 are SQVTM and ANQGSEA. The CDR3 coding sequence is TGCAGCGTTGGGGGACACAACTCCTACGAGCAGTACTTC. Amino acid sequence: CSVGGHNSYEQYF.

A single count supports this clone. The chain recombines TRBV6-5 with TRBJ2-2, with TRBD1 identical over 8 bases. The CDR3 runs 14 residues. Trimming removed 7 bases from V and 1 base from J; junction bases left unmatched: 2. The germline CDR1 and CDR2 sequences are MNHEY and SVGAGI. The CDR3: CASTTGGNTGELFF. The CDR3 DNA is TGTGCCAGCACTACAGGGGGGAACACCGGGGAGCTGTTTTTT.

The chain uses TRBV9 and TRBJ2-7, with 8 nucleotides matching TRBD2. The CDR3 sequence is 15 residues long. Per the germline V gene, CDR1 is SGDLS and CDR2 is YYNGEE. After removal of 0 bases from V and 3 bases from J, the junction contained 5 bases not matched to a gene. In DNA, the CDR3 is TGTGCCAGCAGCGTAGATGGTAGCGGGGACTACGAGCAGTACTTC. Translating gives CASSVDGSGDYEQYF.

The V and J genes are TRBV16 and TRBJ1-2; TRBD1 agrees at 7 bases. The CDR3 covers 17 residues. CDR1 and CDR2 (germline): KGHSY, FQNENV. V gave up 0 bases and J gave up 3 bases; unmatched junction bases: 10. The CDR3 DNA follows: TGTGCCAGCAGCCAATCGAGGAGACAGGGAAAGGACTATGGCTACACCTTC. Translation gives CASSQSRRQGKDYGYTF.

V gene TRBV5-5 combines with J gene TRBJ1-1, with unresolved D. V was cut by 6 bases and J by 3 bases, with 18 bases left in between. Germline-derived CDR1 and CDR2 are SGHKS and YYEKEE (reference sequence). This CDR3 comprises 15 residues. CDR3 residues: CASNPAGGEDTEAFF. CDR3 sequence (DNA): TGTGCCAGCAACCCGGCGGGCGGGGAGGACACTGAAGCTTTCTTT.

The chain carries TRBV19 and TRBJ2-1, with 10 bases identical to TRBD2. Per germline, CDR1 LNHDA and CDR2 SQIVND (reference sequence). J lost 1 base, V lost 6 bases, and 0 bases had no gene match. The CDR3 runs to 14 residues. The chain's CDR3 is CASRTSGSYNEQFF. CDR3 DNA sequence: TGTGCCAGTAGGACTAGCGGGTCCTACAATGAGCAGTTCTTC.

The gene calls are TRBV24-1 and TRBJ2-1, with 9 bases that match TRBD1. The V segment lost 4 bases and the J segment 4 bases; nucleotides outside the gene matches: 4. Germline loops: CDR1 KGHDR, CDR2 SFDVKD. This CDR3 region has 15 residues. The CDR3 sequence: CATSEPGTGYNEQFF. For the CDR3, the DNA is TGTGCCACCAGTGAACCCGGGACAGGGTACAATGAGCAGTTCTTC.

The V and J genes are TRBV5-1 and TRBJ1-5; D is unresolved. This CDR3 is 13 amino acids long. V lost 8 bases and J 4 bases, leaving 13 bases between the germline ends. Germline V CDR1 and CDR2: SGHRS, YFSETQ. CDR3 coding DNA: TGCGCCAGTCCGAAACTCTTTAATCAGCCCCAGCATTTT. It specifies CASPKLFNQPQHF.

The chain employs TRBV7-8 and TRBJ1-2, with D perhaps TRBD1 (6 bases). This CDR3 is built from 16 residues. Germline V lookup: CDR1 SGHVS, CDR2 FQNEAQ. Trimming shortened V by 5 bases and J by 5 bases, and 21 bases separated the two germline ends. The CDR3: CASSPSRTVERYGYTF. CDR3 nucleotide sequence: TGTGCCAGCAGCCCCTCAAGGACAGTGGAGCGGTATGGCTACACCTTC. The full variable domain, rest sourced from reference TRBV7-8 and TRBJ1-2, is GAGVSQSPRYKVAKRGQDVALRCDPISGHVSLFWYQQALGQGPEFLTYFQNEAQLDKSGLPSDRFFAERPEGSVSTLKIQRTQQEDSAVYLCASSPSRTVERYGYTFGSGTRLTVV.

This chain uses TRBV7-9 with TRBJ2-7; maybe TRBD2 (6 bases). The CDR3 extends over 13 amino acids. V dropped 1 base and J dropped 4 bases, with 8 bases sitting between them. CDR1 is SEHNR, CDR2 FQNEAQ, per germline (reference sequence). CDR3 protein: CASSLGGGYEQYF. The CDR3 DNA sequence: TGTGCCAGCAGCTTAGGTGGGGGGTACGAGCAGTACTTC. Drawing the rest from reference TRBV7-9 and TRBJ2-7, the complete variable domain is DTGVSQNPRHKITKRGQNVTFRCDPISEHNRLYWYRQTLGQGPEFLTYFQNEAQLEKSRLLSDRFSAERPKGSFSTLEIQRTEQGDSAMYLCASSLGGGYEQYFGPGTRLTVT.

The chain is built from TRBV18 and TRBJ2-7; 11 positions match TRBD2. The CDR3 length is 15 residues. V lost 3 bases to trimming and J lost 2 bases; unmatched junction nucleotides: 3. Germline V gene data show CDR1 as KGHSH and CDR2 as LQKENI. CDR3 residues: CASSPIAGGAYEQYF. CDR3 bases: TGTGCCAGCTCACCTATAGCGGGGGGGGCCTACGAGCAGTACTTC.

J is TRBJ2-6 and V is TRBV14, with 8 positions matching TRBD2. Trimming took 1 base from V and 2 from J; bases not matched to a gene: 10. CDR1 and CDR2 from the germline V gene are SGHDN and FVKESK. This CDR3 is built from 19 residues. The CDR3 DNA reads as TGTGCCAGCAGCCAAGGCCCGGGGGGGCCATTTACTGGGGCCAACGTCCTGACTTTC. This encodes CASSQGPGGPFTGANVLTF. Based on the CDR3 plus reference TRBV14 and TRBJ2-6, the full variable domain is EAGVTQFPSHSVIEKGQTVTLRCDPISGHDNLYWYRRVMGKEIKFLLHFVKESKQDESGMPNNRFLAERTGGTYSTLKVQPAELEDSGVYFCASSQGPGGPFTGANVLTFGAGSRLTVL.

V usage is TRBV28 and J usage is TRBJ2-7; 12 bases line up with TRBD2. V lost 4 bases, J lost 3 bases, and 10 bases stayed unmatched. CDR1 MDHEN and CDR2 SYDVKM come from the germline V gene. This CDR3 is built from 17 residues. The CDR3 is CASSSLTSGGLIYEQYF. CDR3 nucleotides: TGTGCCAGCAGTTCTCTGACTAGCGGGGGACTCATCTACGAGCAGTACTTC.

J is TRBJ2-5 and V is TRBV2; 9 positions agree with TRBD1. Trimming cost V 7 bases and J 4 bases; bases outside gene matches: 16. Germline CDR1 and CDR2: SNHLY and FYNNEI. This CDR3 spans 17 amino acids. Written as DNA, the CDR3 is TGTGCCAGCAAAGTAAGGGACCTACAGGGGGCGGGAGAGACCCAGTACTTC. It codes for CASKVRDLQGAGETQYF.

This clone has only one observation. The rearrangement links TRBV6-2 or TRBV6-3 to TRBJ1-2; 8 nucleotides match TRBD1. Trimming removed 3 bases from V and 3 bases from J; junction bases left unmatched: 6. The length of the CDR3 is 15 residues. The germline gives CDR1 MNHEY, CDR2 SVGEGT. The DNA for the CDR3 is TGTGCCAGCAGTTATGCAGGGGGCATTGACTATGGCTACACCTTC. Translated: CASSYAGGIDYGYTF.

There are a few counts of this clone. This chain joins TRBV7-6 and TRBJ1-5; D unclear. Germline values: CDR1 SGHVS, CDR2 FNYEAQ. V lost 5 bases and J lost 9, with 11 bases in between. CDR3 length equals 12 residues. The CDR3 reads CASSPPAGPQHF. In DNA, the CDR3 is TGTGCCAGCAGCCCGCCGGCGGGGCCCCAGCATTTT.

The chain is built from TRBV6-2 or TRBV6-3 and TRBJ1-1; D is ambiguous. The length of the CDR3 is 13 residues. The germline V gene has CDR1 MNHEY and CDR2 SVGEGT. Trimming stripped 4 bases from V and 5 bases from J, with 11 bases between. CDR3 amino acids: CASSLLSGTEAFF. Here the CDR3 DNA reads TGTGCCAGCAGTTTATTATCGGGAACTGAAGCTTTCTTT.

V is TRBV25-1 and J is TRBJ2-2, with 15 bases aligning to TRBD2. Germline trimming cut 5 bases from V and 5 bases from J; bases unmatched to any gene: 6. Germline assignment: CDR1 MGHDK and CDR2 SYGVNS. This CDR3 is 17 amino acids long. The CDR3 coding sequence is TGTGCCAGCAGTTCGGGACTAGCGGGGGGTAATACCGGGGAGCTGTTTTTT. Translated, it gives CASSSGLAGGNTGELFF.

The rearrangement uses TRBV30 and TRBJ1-2, with 9 bases aligning to TRBD1. Unmatched junction bases numbered 8, after V lost 4 bases and J lost 5 bases. From germline, CDR1 is GTSNPN and CDR2 SVGIG (reference sequence). The CDR3 has 14 amino acids. CDR3 in DNA: TGTGCCTGGACCGGGACAGGGAAGAGGTATGGCTACACCTTC. Translation: CAWTGTGKRYGYTF.

This chain connects TRBV11-2 to TRBJ2-7; TRBD2 might be the D (6 bases). The ends were cut back, 5 bases at V and 1 base at J, with 12 bases in the middle. The V gene's germline CDR1 is SGHAT and CDR2 FQNNGV. This CDR3 contains 14 residues. For the CDR3, the DNA is TGTGCCAGCAGCGTTACTAGCTCTTCCTACGAGCAGTACTTC. It codes for CASSVTSSSYEQYF.

J is TRBJ1-2 and V is TRBV28; D ambiguous. CDR1 and CDR2 from the germline V gene are MDHEN and SYDVKM. V was shortened by 6 bases and J by 7 bases, with 12 bases between the two germline ends. The CDR3 has 12 residues. CDR3 in amino acids: CASSPVPSGYTF. In nucleotides, the CDR3 is TGTGCCAGCAGCCCGGTACCGAGTGGCTACACCTTC.

The J gene is TRBJ2-3, the V gene TRBV3-1 (or the pseudogene TRBV3-2); 7 nucleotides line up with TRBD2. Germline V gene sequence: CDR1 LGHDT, CDR2 YNNKEL (reference sequence). V lost 5 bases and J lost 6; bases outside the gene matches: 14. The CDR3 runs to 16 residues. CDR3 nucleotides: TGTGCCAGCAGCGGAGGCCTGGGAGGGGCCCAGGATACGCAGTATTTT. Translating gives CASSGGLGGAQDTQYF.

The V gene is TRBV7-9, the J gene TRBJ2-7; 7 bases match TRBD1. Trimming took 3 bases from V and 5 from J; bases not matched to a gene: 10. The CDR3 extends over 15 amino acids. Germline V gene data show CDR1 as SEHNR and CDR2 as FQNEAQ (reference sequence). The CDR3 sequence: CASSFHLTGIDEQYF. The CDR3 nucleotides are TGTGCCAGCAGCTTTCATTTGACAGGGATTGACGAGCAGTACTTC.